These 27 T cell receptor beta chains share one sample of origin, sequenced in a study of regulatory T cells in long-lasting Graves disease. Relying on iRepertoire HTBI primers and Arm-PCR of CDR3 regions, the team built TCR beta libraries. MiXCR, applied by TCRdb to the multiplex PCR reads, yields one record per CDR3 protein. The sample consists of over 650,000 distinct CDR3 sequences, approximately 29% of them appearing once. Time point described: persistent/refractory GD, antithyroid drugs over 5 years with positive TRAb. The TCR library used RNA extracted from PBMCs. The source was peripheral blood mononuclear cells (PBMCs), collected when the disease was refractory, from a patient treated with antithyroid drugs. The receptor source for this set is a female donor with Graves disease.

This clonotype was counted a few times. The genes are TRBV12-3 or TRBV12-4 and TRBJ1-2, with 9 nucleotides matching TRBD1. The CDR3 covers 14 residues. J gave up 8 bases and V 6 bases, and 10 bases lay outside the gene matches. CDR3: CASSPGDRVRGYTF. CDR3 in DNA: TGTGCCAGCAGCCCCGGGGACAGGGTAAGAGGCTACACCTTC.

This clonotype appeared a few times. The chain has TRBV20-1 and TRBJ2-7; 8 positions match TRBD1. J was trimmed by 0 bases and V by 6 bases; bases with no gene match: 7. The CDR3 consists of 14 residues. Germline loops: CDR1 DFQATT, CDR2 SNEGSKA (reference sequence). CDR3 amino acids: CSAPGTGSSYEQYF. CDR3 sequence (DNA): TGCAGTGCGCCCGGGACAGGAAGCTCCTACGAGCAGTACTTC.

There are a few counts of this clonotype. The rearrangement joins TRBV12-3 or TRBV12-4 to TRBJ2-1; 10 nucleotides line up with TRBD2. This CDR3 is 15 amino acids long. V was pared by 4 bases and J by 8 bases, with 8 bases of the junction left unmatched. The CDR3 bases are TGTGCCAGCAGTTCTCTAGCGGGAGAGGGGTATGAGCAGTTCTTC. It translates to CASSSLAGEGYEQFF.

This clonotype was counted only a few times. This chain connects TRBV4-2 to TRBJ1-2; D is unresolved. This CDR3 is 12 amino acids long. The V and J ends lost 0 bases and 8 bases respectively, with 7 bases between them. Per the germline V gene, CDR1 is LGHNA and CDR2 is YNFKEQ. DNA of the CDR3: TGTGCCAGCAGCCAAGACAGTGAAGGCTACACCTTC. Encoded protein: CASSQDSEGYTF.

The chain joins TRBV19 to TRBJ2-7; 9 positions match TRBD2. With V trimmed by 3 bases and J by 3 bases, 6 bases remained unmatched. The CDR3 is 15 residues long. Germline V lookup: CDR1 LNHDA, CDR2 SQIVND (reference sequence). The CDR3 is CASSISGSYLYEQYF. CDR3 bases: TGTGCCAGTAGTATTAGCGGGAGCTACCTCTACGAGCAGTACTTC.

As for this clonotype: A read error may account for a junction end that differs from germline. The chain recombines TRBV19 with TRBJ1-3; D call uncertain. Germline V gene data show CDR1 as LNHDA and CDR2 as SQIVND (reference sequence). The CDR3 spans 15 residues. The CDR3 sequence is CASSIFGISGNTIYF. The CDR3 bases are TGTGCCAGCAGTATATTTGGGATCTCTGGAAACACCATATATTTT. The whole variable domain, filled in from reference TRBV19 and TRBJ1-3, reads DGGITQSPKYLFRKEGQNVTLSCEQNLNHDAMYWYRQDPGQGLRLIYYSQIVNDFQKGDIAEGYSVSREKKESFPLTVTSAQKNPTAFYLCASSIFGISGNTIYFGEGSWLTVV.

This clonotype was detected many times. The rearrangement uses TRBV12-3 or TRBV12-4 and TRBJ2-7; D remains unclear. Trimming removed 3 bases at V and 0 bases at J, with 6 bases between. The CDR3 covers 13 residues. In DNA form, the CDR3 reads TGTGCCAGCAGTTTCGGCCTCTCCTACGAGCAGTACTTC. The encoded protein is CASSFGLSYEQYF.

The chain joins TRBV7-2 to TRBJ2-1, with D possibly being TRBD1 (6 bases). Germline V gene data show CDR1 as SGHTA and CDR2 as FQGNSA. The length of the CDR3 is 14 residues. V gave up 2 bases and J gave up 5 bases, with 10 bases separating them. The CDR3 loop is CASSLFGTNNEQFF. As DNA, the CDR3 is TGTGCCAGCAGCTTATTTGGGACAAACAATGAGCAGTTCTTC.

The chain recombines TRBV12-3 or TRBV12-4 with TRBJ2-3; 7 nucleotides align to TRBD2. V shed 5 bases and J 1 base; nucleotides not matched to a gene: 15. The CDR3 loop spans 18 amino acids. CDR3 in amino acids: CASSRGNPSGGGTDTQYF. Here the CDR3 DNA reads TGTGCCAGCAGTCGGGGTAACCCTAGCGGAGGGGGCACAGATACGCAGTATTTT.

This clonotype was detected only a few times. The chain couples TRBV20-1 to TRBJ1-2; weak D call: TRBD1 (5 bases). CDR1 is DFQATT, CDR2 SNEGSKA, per germline (reference sequence). V dropped 3 bases and J dropped 1 base, with 12 bases sitting between them. The CDR3 is 14 residues long. In DNA, the CDR3 is TGCAGTGCTAGCGGGGCAGCTAATAACTATGGCTACACCTTC. Protein: CSASGAANNYGYTF.

This clonotype showed up many times. V is TRBV28 and J is TRBJ1-2; unclear D gene. CDR1 MDHEN and CDR2 SYDVKM come from the germline V gene. The CDR3 loop spans 15 amino acids. Trimming removed 3 bases from V and 0 bases from J, with 11 bases in between. CDR3 in DNA: TGTGCCAGCAGTTTCCGCCTCACAGCTAACTATGGCTACACCTTC. Its protein is CASSFRLTANYGYTF.

In its sample, this clonotype was seen once. The chain uses TRBV24-1 and TRBJ1-4, with TRBD1 matching 12 bases. The V gene's germline CDR1 is KGHDR and CDR2 SFDVKD. The CDR3 has 17 residues. Losses at the gene ends were 1 base for V and 5 bases for J; bases not matched to a gene: 4. DNA for the CDR3: TGTGCCACCAGTGATTTCGGGACAGGGGGCCGGAATGAAAAACTGTTTTTT. Protein product: CATSDFGTGGRNEKLFF.

This clonotype came up a few times. The chain is built from TRBV19 and TRBJ2-2, with D perhaps TRBD1 (5 bases). Germline-derived CDR1 and CDR2 are LNHDA and SQIVND (reference sequence). This CDR3 comprises 16 residues. The ends were cut back, 5 bases at V and 2 bases at J, with 15 bases in the middle. The CDR3 reads CASSPLFQGNTGELFF. The DNA for the CDR3 is TGTGCCAGTAGTCCCCTCTTCCAGGGAAACACCGGGGAGCTGTTTTTT.

This clonotype was counted at least ten times. The chain recombines TRBV12-3 or TRBV12-4 with TRBJ2-7; no clear D. V gave up 1 base and J gave up 0 bases, with 10 bases separating them. The CDR3 contains 15 residues. The CDR3 loop reads CASSLGRLSSYEQYF. The CDR3 DNA is TGTGCCAGCAGTTTAGGCAGACTCAGCTCCTACGAGCAGTACTTC.

This clonotype was counted many times. The rearrangement joins TRBV2 to TRBJ2-4; D tentatively reads TRBD1 or TRBD2 (5 bases each). CDR3 length: 15 amino acids. Trimming shortened V by 1 base and J by 0 bases, and 7 bases separated the two germline ends. The V gene's germline CDR1 is SNHLY and CDR2 FYNNEI. The CDR3 coding sequence is TGTGCCAGCAGTGAAGACGGGACAGCCAAAAACATTCAGTACTTC. Protein product: CASSEDGTAKNIQYF.

This clonotype was found a few times. The chain couples TRBV29-1 to TRBJ1-1; the D gene is possibly TRBD1 (6 bases). The CDR3 has 13 amino acids. V was cut by 4 bases and J by 4 bases, with 13 bases left in between. Germline CDR1 and CDR2: SQVTM and ANQGSEA. Here the CDR3 reads CSVAGGRVTEAFF. The CDR3 DNA reads as TGCAGCGTTGCCGGGGGGCGCGTCACTGAAGCTTTCTTT.

In this sample, this clonotype turned up a few times. This rearrangement joins TRBV27 to TRBJ2-7; a weak D match, TRBD1 (5 bases). Trimming left V 8 bases short and J 4 bases short, with 15 bases between. This CDR3 spans 13 amino acids. Germline V gene sequence: CDR1 MNHEY, CDR2 SMNVEV (reference sequence). For the CDR3, the DNA is TGTGCCAGCGGCTTAAAACAGGAGTACGAGCAGTACTTC. Its protein is CASGLKQEYEQYF.

The sample holds many counts of this clonotype. This rearrangement joins TRBV2 to TRBJ2-7, with D uncertain. The CDR3 length is 12 residues. Germline V CDR1 and CDR2: SNHLY, FYNNEI. V was shortened by 7 bases and J by 3 bases, with 10 bases between the two germline ends. CDR3 residues: CASMGGYYEQYF. CDR3 nucleotide sequence: TGTGCCAGCATGGGCGGCTACTACGAGCAGTACTTC.

This clonotype was counted at least ten times. The chain recombines TRBV7-3 with TRBJ2-7; perhaps D is TRBD1 or TRBD2 (6 bases each). V was clipped by 5 bases and J by 2 bases, with 13 bases between them. The CDR3 spans 14 residues. Germline V gives CDR1 SGHTA, CDR2 FQGTGA. CDR3 bases: TGTGCCAGCAGCCGGGGGCAGACCCCCTACGAGCAGTACTTC. Protein sequence: CASSRGQTPYEQYF.

The V gene is TRBV28, the J gene TRBJ1-4; D is possibly TRBD1 (6 bases). V was trimmed by 7 bases and J by 3 bases, leaving 9 bases between them. Germline assignment: CDR1 MDHEN and CDR2 SYDVKM. The CDR3 sequence is 13 residues long. The DNA of the CDR3 is TGTGCCAGCACGGGGGCAGCTAATGAAAAACTGTTTTTT. Protein: CASTGAANEKLFF.

This clonotype has only a few counts. The chain carries TRBV19 and TRBJ1-5, with a weak D call TRBD1 (6 bases). V was cut by 7 bases and J by 3 bases, with 16 bases left in between. The length of the CDR3 is 15 residues. CDR1 is LNHDA, CDR2 SQIVND, per germline (reference sequence). CDR3 loop: CASKRGTAPNQPQHF. In DNA, the CDR3 is TGTGCCAGTAAGAGGGGGACGGCACCCAATCAGCCCCAGCATTTT.

This clonotype showed up many times. The V gene is TRBV20-1, the J gene TRBJ2-5, with D perhaps TRBD1 or TRBD2 (6 bases each). The V gene lost 6 bases and the J gene lost 1 base, with 12 bases spanning the gap. The CDR3 length is 13 residues. The germline gives CDR1 DFQATT, CDR2 SNEGSKA (reference sequence). The CDR3 region is CSARRDTQETQYF. CDR3 DNA sequence: TGCAGTGCCAGGAGGGACACCCAAGAGACCCAGTACTTC.

This clonotype showed up just a few times. V is TRBV5-6 and J is TRBJ2-5; 8 bases match TRBD1. The CDR3 contains 16 residues. V gave up 0 bases and J gave up 6 bases; unmatched junction bases: 10. Germline V lookup: CDR1 SGHDT, CDR2 YYEEEE. CDR3 sequence: CASSLGGQGMGKTQYF. The DNA of the CDR3 is TGTGCCAGCAGCTTGGGTGGACAGGGAATGGGGAAGACCCAGTACTTC.

This clonotype has a count of ten or more. The chain carries TRBV12-3 or TRBV12-4 and TRBJ2-2; perhaps TRBD1 as D (6 bases). Trimming took 3 bases from V and 1 from J, leaving 9 bases between them. The CDR3 runs 15 residues. CDR3 nucleotide sequence: TGTGCCAGCAGTTTGGGGGCGGTGAACACCGGGGAGCTGTTTTTT. This codes for CASSLGAVNTGELFF.

The chain couples TRBV6-1 to TRBJ1-5, with D possibly being TRBD1 (5 bases). Trimming removed 8 bases from V and 0 bases from J, with 11 bases in between. Germline CDR1 and CDR2: MNHNS and SASEGT. This CDR3 is built from 14 residues. CDR3 sequence (DNA): TGTGCCAGCCGGGGGGTTTATAGCAATCAGCCCCAGCATTTT. Protein: CASRGVYSNQPQHF.

The chain joins TRBV12-3 or TRBV12-4 to TRBJ2-5, with 10 bases identical to TRBD2. The trim removed 0 bases at V and 4 bases at J, leaving 5 bases unmatched. CDR3 length: 16 residues. The CDR3 sequence: CASSLASGRALETQYF. In DNA, the CDR3 is TGTGCCAGCAGTTTAGCCAGCGGGAGGGCCTTAGAGACCCAGTACTTC.

In this sample, this clonotype turned up a few times. V usage is TRBV11-2 and J usage is TRBJ2-5; 13 bases line up with TRBD2. Germline V lookup: CDR1 SGHAT, CDR2 FQNNGV. V lost 5 bases, J lost 4 bases, and 7 bases stayed unmatched. This CDR3 is built from 16 residues. The CDR3 region is CASSPRTSGSPETQYF. The CDR3 DNA follows: TGTGCCAGCAGCCCAAGGACTAGCGGGAGCCCAGAGACCCAGTACTTC.